This T cell receptor beta chain was recovered during a study of control samples from healthy donors and cancer patients. Germline V gene lookup returns CDR1 MNHEY and CDR2 SMNVEV (reference sequence). V lost 7 bases to trimming and J lost 3 bases, with 13 bases between them. The CDR3 contains 14 residues. Produced via immunoSEQ multiplex PCR; TCRdb's table is partial and in-frame only. Found here are a few hundred thousand clones, around nine tenths of them singletons; the top ten hold more than 6%. Sequencing was carried out using PBMCs. V is TRBV27 and J is TRBJ1-5; D not resolved. The sequence was collected from a man aged 40-49 years with head and neck cancer. The CDR3 reads CASNPGRVNQPQHF. The DNA of the CDR3 is TGTGCCAGCAATCCCGGGCGGGTCAATCAGCCCCAGCATTTT.